This T cell receptor (beta chain) came from a study of post-analysis software for immune sequencing data. Study details: Relapsing-remitting, secondary progressive and progressive-relapsing forms made up the multiple sclerosis disease courses.

CDR1 is MNHEY, CDR2 SVGEGT, per germline. The CDR3 has 14 amino acids. The V gene lost 2 bases and the J gene lost 0 bases, with 8 bases spanning the gap. Findings of the study overall: Compared against controls, patients with multiple sclerosis displayed significantly lower normalized Chao1 diversity. Patients carried 4 or 5 TRBV segments more frequently than controls did, and TRBV5-6, TRBV5-1 and TRBV20-1 were among them.

For this clonotype: Its antigen is unknown.

Prepared TCR beta cDNA libraries contained unique molecular identifiers. Some 450,000 cDNA molecules were recovered from an input of roughly 0.95 to 11 million T cells. TCRdb used MiXCR to reprocess the PCR reads, holding one entry per CDR3 protein. The sample shows approximately 360,000 distinct CDR3 sequences, approximately 38% of them seen only once. The clonotype comes from a girl between 10 and 17 years old with multiple sclerosis. The sequencing input was blood. The chain couples TRBV6-2 or TRBV6-3 to TRBJ2-7; D is unclear. Here the CDR3 reads CASSYEQLSYEQYF. The CDR3 nucleotides are TGTGCCAGCAGTTACGAACAGCTCTCCTACGAGCAGTACTTC.